This T cell receptor beta chain was observed in a study of cytomegalovirus exposure and HLA in healthy donors. Findings and caveats of the study: It was reportedly the case that the classifier diagnosed cytomegalovirus status with high specificity and sensitivity. No immune exposure information besides CMV serostatus was available.

PCR amplification relied on 60 Vbeta primers (plus 13 Jbeta primers). Measured with immunoSEQ multiplex PCR; TCRdb has only the in-frame clones, and not every one. This repertoire shows over 130,000 clones, about 75% found once; its top ten account for 1.5% to 2%. This clone was seen only a few times. Its antigen is not known. The germline V gene has CDR1 MNHNS and CDR2 SASEGT. The CDR3 loop spans 15 amino acids. V lost 0 bases and J 8 bases, leaving 15 bases between the germline ends. The sequenced sample was PBMCs. This chain joins TRBV6-1 and TRBJ2-3; a weak D match, TRBD2 (5 bases). This receptor was identified in a woman aged 25 to 39 in good health and CMV-seronegative. The CDR3 sequence is CASSEARPREGTQYF. Written as DNA, the CDR3 is TGTGCCAGCAGTGAAGCGCGCCCTCGAGAGGGTACGCAGTATTTT.